Described below is a single TCR beta chain sequence and its context. The data derive from a study of T cell responses to AZD1222 COVID-19 vaccine. Method: immunoSEQ multiplex PCR; TCRdb's copy keeps in-frame clones and lacks some. The sample holds some 180,000 clones, roughly nine tenths seen once. This material consisted of peripheral blood, taken 28 days after the second AZD1222 dose. This clonotype originated in an adult who received the AZD1222 COVID-19 vaccine.

Here the CDR3 reads CASSLQGSGNTIYF. The CDR3 bases are TGTGCCAGCAGCCTACAGGGATCTGGAAACACCATATATTTT. The rearrangement uses TRBV7-8 and TRBJ1-3; D is perhaps TRBD1 (6 bases). The V end lost 5 bases, the J end lost 1 base, and 9 bases lay between the germline ends. The CDR3 runs 14 residues. Germline assignment: CDR1 SGHVS and CDR2 FQNEAQ.